Listed here are 18 T cell receptor beta chains from one sample, sequenced in a study of radiotherapy plus CTLA-4 blockade in lung cancer. Here immunoSEQ multiplex PCR was the method, and the copy in TCRdb shows in-frame clones only, minus some. The top ten clones hold more than 14% of a sample with around 90,000 clones, over 75% of them seen once. The sample consisted of peripheral blood, taken from a patient treated with radiotherapy plus ipilimumab. Receptors originate from a human donor with non-small cell lung cancer that progressed on radiotherapy plus ipilimumab.

In its sample, this clone was seen a few times. Here the CDR3 DNA reads TGTGCCAGCAGCTTAGCAGGACTAGCGGGAGGAGATACGCAGTATTTT. It yields the protein CASSLAGLAGGDTQYF. This rearrangement joins TRBV7-2 to TRBJ2-3; 14 bases align to TRBD2. The junction had 1 base not matched to a gene; V was cut back by 0 bases and J by 5 bases. CDR1 and CDR2 from the germline V gene are SGHTA and FQGNSA. This CDR3 has 16 residues.

As regards this clone: Other nucleotide sequences from this sample produce the same CDR3. The chain links TRBV13 to TRBJ2-7; possible D gene TRBD2, 6 bases. Trimming removed 3 bases at V and 3 bases at J, with 9 bases between. Germline V gives CDR1 PRHDT, CDR2 FYEKMQ (reference sequence). The CDR3 extends over 13 amino acids. CDR3 in DNA: TGTGCCAGCAGCTTCCGGGGGAGCTACGAGCAGTACTTC. It encodes CASSFRGSYEQYF.

The chain carries TRBV11-1 and TRBJ2-1, with D uncertain. The germline V gene encodes CDR1 SGHAT and CDR2 FQDESV (reference sequence). This CDR3 spans 14 amino acids. The V gene lost 1 base and the J gene lost 2 bases, with 6 bases spanning the gap. This chain's CDR3 is CASSLVGPYNEQFF. For the CDR3, the DNA is TGTGCCAGCAGCTTAGTAGGGCCCTACAATGAGCAGTTCTTC.

The chain links TRBV18 to TRBJ2-7, with TRBD1 matching over 9 bases. The CDR3 spans 14 residues. Trimming at V came to 8 bases and at J to 2 bases, leaving 7 bases not matched to a gene. Germline CDR1 KGHSH, CDR2 LQKENI. CDR3 residues: CASLPGTGTYEQYF. CDR3 coding DNA: TGTGCCAGCCTACCCGGGACAGGGACCTACGAGCAGTACTTC.

The gene calls are TRBV7-9 and TRBJ2-3; 9 bases match TRBD2. V trimming: 5 bases; J trimming: 4 bases; junction bases outside the gene matches: 7. The CDR3 contains 15 residues. The V gene's germline CDR1 is SEHNR and CDR2 FQNEAQ (reference sequence). In nucleotides, the CDR3 is TGTGCCAGCAGCAGAGCCCGGACTAGCGCAGATACGCAGTATTTT. Translating it yields CASSRARTSADTQYF.

The gene calls are TRBV4-3 and TRBJ1-2; possibly TRBD1 for D (6 bases). V was shortened by 1 base and J by 4 bases, with 13 bases between the two germline ends. The CDR3 runs 15 residues. The germline gives CDR1 LGHNA, CDR2 YSLEER. CDR3: CASSQGRQGSYGYTF. The CDR3 DNA follows: TGCGCCAGCAGCCAAGGAAGGCAGGGGAGCTATGGCTACACCTTC.

The CDR3 bases are TGTGCCAGCAGCGTGCTAGCGAACACCGGGGAGCTGTTTTTT. Its protein is CASSVLANTGELFF. This sequence joins TRBV9 and TRBJ2-2; D call uncertain. The CDR3 has 14 amino acids. The V gene's germline CDR1 is SGDLS and CDR2 YYNGEE. Trimming removed 2 bases from V and 0 bases from J, with 5 bases in between.

The chain's CDR3 is CASSYWGDMNTEAFF. CDR3 coding DNA: TGTGCCAGCAGTTACTGGGGGGACATGAACACTGAAGCTTTCTTT. J is TRBJ1-1 and V is TRBV6-5; possible D gene TRBD1, 6 bases. The ends were cut back, 1 base at V and 0 bases at J, with 9 bases in the middle. CDR1 is MNHEY, CDR2 SVGAGI, per germline. CDR3 length equals 15 residues.

The V gene is TRBV6-5, the J gene TRBJ1-1; D unclear. The CDR3 has 15 amino acids. The germline CDR1 and CDR2 sequences are MNHEY and SVGAGI. Trimming stripped 8 bases from V and 11 bases from J, with 27 bases between. CDR3 residues: CASRSDSLGSLSAFF. The CDR3 DNA reads as TGTGCCAGCCGTAGCGATAGTTTGGGCAGCCTCTCCGCTTTCTTT.

This clone was found a few times. This rearrangement joins TRBV7-8 to TRBJ1-6, with 10 nucleotides matching TRBD1. J was trimmed by 10 bases and V by 6 bases; bases with no gene match: 6. Germline V gene data show CDR1 as SGHVS and CDR2 as FQNEAQ. CDR3 length equals 14 residues. The CDR3 here is CASSQDRGFSPLHF. The CDR3 DNA sequence: TGTGCCAGCAGTCAGGACAGGGGGTTCTCACCCCTCCACTTT.

The CDR3 DNA reads as TGTGCCGAGGGACGGCCCCAAGAGACCCAGTACTTC. Translation gives CAEGRPQETQYF. The gene calls are TRBV5-4 and TRBJ2-5; TRBD1 or TRBD2 may be the D gene (5 bases each). Germline CDR1 SGHNT, CDR2 YYREEE (reference sequence). The CDR3 spans 12 residues. Trimming removed 10 bases from V and 1 base from J, with 11 bases in between.

Concerning this clone itself: Other DNA sequences in this sample translate to the same CDR3. The chain's CDR3 is CASSLAGQGTYEQYF. The CDR3 DNA is TGTGCCAGCAGCTTAGCCGGACAGGGGACCTACGAGCAGTACTTC. The V gene is TRBV7-2, the J gene TRBJ2-7; the match to TRBD1 covers 9 bases. V lost 0 bases, J lost 2 bases, and 2 bases stayed unmatched. The CDR3 is made up of 15 amino acids. In germline, CDR1 is SGHTA, CDR2 FQGNSA. The full variable domain, completed using reference TRBV7-2 and TRBJ2-7, is GAGVSQSPSNKVTEKGKDVELRCDPISGHTALYWYRQSLGQGLEFLIYFQGNSAPDKSGLPSDRFSAERTGGSVSTLTIQRTQQEDSAVYLCASSLAGQGTYEQYFGPGTRLTVT.

The chain has TRBV11-3 and TRBJ2-3, with 7 bases matching TRBD2. The CDR3 is made up of 13 amino acids. Losses at the gene ends were 8 bases for V and 4 bases for J; bases not matched to a gene: 6. CDR1 is SGHNT and CDR2 is YENEEA in the germline V gene. The CDR3 DNA reads as TGTGCCAGCGGGAGGGAGGGCCCAGATACGCAGTATTTT. This codes for CASGREGPDTQYF.

V gene TRBV5-1 combines with J gene TRBJ2-3, with 7 bases that match TRBD1. The CDR3 consists of 15 residues. The V segment lost 0 bases and the J segment 4 bases; nucleotides outside the gene matches: 5. Germline values: CDR1 SGHRS, CDR2 YFSETQ. CDR3 region: CASSLGQGVADTQYF. In DNA form, the CDR3 reads TGCGCCAGCAGCTTGGGGCAGGGGGTTGCAGATACGCAGTATTTT.

The chain is built from TRBV28 and TRBJ2-7, with 10 bases fitting TRBD1. The CDR3 runs to 16 residues. Germline V gene lookup returns CDR1 MDHEN and CDR2 SYDVKM. Losses at the gene ends were 0 bases for V and 7 bases for J; bases not matched to a gene: 9. The CDR3 nucleotides read TGTGCCAGCAGTTTATGGGGTTTTGACAGGGGGCTTGAGCAGTACTTC. As protein: CASSLWGFDRGLEQYF.

This chain uses TRBV27 with TRBJ2-1; 12 bases match TRBD2. Trimming removed 4 bases from V and 6 bases from J; junction bases left unmatched: 7. Germline V CDR1 and CDR2: MNHEY, SMNVEV (reference sequence). CDR3 length equals 16 residues. CDR3 in amino acids: CASSSPGLAGTNEQFF. CDR3 nucleotides: TGTGCCAGCAGTTCCCCCGGACTAGCGGGAACCAATGAGCAGTTCTTC.

This clone was seen once. The J gene is TRBJ1-2, the V gene TRBV7-9; TRBD1 matches at 8 bases. CDR1 and CDR2 (germline): SEHNR, FQNEAQ (reference sequence). The CDR3 is made up of 12 amino acids. The V gene end was trimmed by 5 bases and the J gene end by 7 bases; junction bases not matched to a gene: 3. The CDR3 loop is CASSVQGGGYTF. The CDR3 nucleotides are TGTGCCAGCAGCGTACAGGGGGGTGGCTACACCTTC. The complete variable domain, with remaining parts taken from reference TRBV7-9 and TRBJ1-2, reads DTGVSQNPRHKITKRGQNVTFRCDPISEHNRLYWYRQTLGQGPEFLTYFQNEAQLEKSRLLSDRFSAERPKGSFSTLEIQRTEQGDSAMYLCASSVQGGGYTFGSGTRLTVV.

There are a few counts of this clone. This rearrangement joins TRBV27 to TRBJ1-1, with D possibly matching TRBD1 (5 bases). The CDR3 has 13 amino acids. V was trimmed by 3 bases and J by 3 bases, leaving 8 bases between them. The germline CDR1 and CDR2 sequences are MNHEY and SMNVEV (reference sequence). The CDR3 is CASSLGRDTEAFF. The CDR3 DNA sequence: TGTGCCAGCAGTTTGGGGCGCGACACTGAAGCTTTCTTT.